This TCR beta chain originates from a study of blood T cells in healthy people across ages. Extraction of total RNA produced a minimum of 5.5 micrograms from each sample. Germline loops: CDR1 LGHNA, CDR2 YSLEER. The CDR3 length is 16 residues. The V gene lost 1 base and the J gene lost 1 base, with 13 bases spanning the gap. A second roughly 6 to 12 cycle PCR used barcoded and J-beta primers. Each cDNA molecule, via a template-switch adaptor with 12 random nucleotides, was tagged. TCRdb processed the 5' RACE reads anew with MiXCR; each CDR3 protein has one entry. This table holds about 290,000 distinct CDR3 sequences, 25% to 30% found once. This clonotype has a count of ten or more.

The sequence derives from a woman aged 70-85 years in good health. The material sequenced was blood. The genes are TRBV4-3 and TRBJ2-5; D is perhaps TRBD2 (6 bases). The CDR3 loop is CASSQGRRGGQETQYF. In nucleotides, the CDR3 is TGCGCCAGCAGCCAAGGTCGGAGGGGAGGCCAAGAGACCCAGTACTTC.